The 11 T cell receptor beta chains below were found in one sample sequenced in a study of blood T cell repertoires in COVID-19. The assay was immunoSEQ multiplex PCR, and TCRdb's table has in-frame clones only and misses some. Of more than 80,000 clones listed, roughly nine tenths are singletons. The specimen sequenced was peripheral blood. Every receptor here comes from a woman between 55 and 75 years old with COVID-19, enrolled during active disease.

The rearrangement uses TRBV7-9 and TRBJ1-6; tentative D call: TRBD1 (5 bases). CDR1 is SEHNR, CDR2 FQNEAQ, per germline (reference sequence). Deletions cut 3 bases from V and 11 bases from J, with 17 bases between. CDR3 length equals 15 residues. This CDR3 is CASSFRQPLETPLHF. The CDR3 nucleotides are TGTGCCAGCAGCTTTAGACAGCCCCTCGAGACACCCCTCCACTTT.

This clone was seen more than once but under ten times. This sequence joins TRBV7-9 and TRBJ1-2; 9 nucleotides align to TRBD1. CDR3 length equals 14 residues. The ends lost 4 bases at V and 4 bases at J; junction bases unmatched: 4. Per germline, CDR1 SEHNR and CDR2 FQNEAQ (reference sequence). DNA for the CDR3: TGTGCCAGCAGCTGGGGACAGGGAGGCTATGGCTACACCTTC. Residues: CASSWGQGGYGYTF.

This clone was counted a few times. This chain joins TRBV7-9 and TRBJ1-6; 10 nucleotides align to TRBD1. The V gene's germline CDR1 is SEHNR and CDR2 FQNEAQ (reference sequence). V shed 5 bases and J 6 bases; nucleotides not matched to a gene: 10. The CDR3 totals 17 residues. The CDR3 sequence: CASSHAGTGAVNSPLHF. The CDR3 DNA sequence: TGTGCCAGCAGCCATGCCGGGACAGGGGCTGTTAATTCACCCCTCCACTTT. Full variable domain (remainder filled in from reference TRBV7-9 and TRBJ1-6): DTGVSQNPRHKITKRGQNVTFRCDPISEHNRLYWYRQTLGQGPEFLTYFQNEAQLEKSRLLSDRFSAERPKGSFSTLEIQRTEQGDSAMYLCASSHAGTGAVNSPLHFGNGTRLTVT.

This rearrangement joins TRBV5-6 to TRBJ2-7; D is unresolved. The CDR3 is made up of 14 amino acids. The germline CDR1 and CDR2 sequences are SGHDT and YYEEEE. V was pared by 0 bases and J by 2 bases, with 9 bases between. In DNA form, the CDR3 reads TGTGCCAGCAGCTTGGAATCAGGTCCCTACGAGCAGTACTTC. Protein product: CASSLESGPYEQYF.

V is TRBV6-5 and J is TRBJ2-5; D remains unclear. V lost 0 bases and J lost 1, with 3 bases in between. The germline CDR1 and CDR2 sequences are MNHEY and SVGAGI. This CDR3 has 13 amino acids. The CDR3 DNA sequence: TGTGCCAGCAGTTACTCCGGCCAAGAGACCCAGTACTTC. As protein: CASSYSGQETQYF.

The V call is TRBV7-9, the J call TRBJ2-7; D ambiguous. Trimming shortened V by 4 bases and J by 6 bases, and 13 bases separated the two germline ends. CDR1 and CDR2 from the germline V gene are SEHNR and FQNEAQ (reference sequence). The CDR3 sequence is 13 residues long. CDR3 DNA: TGTGCCAGCAGCTACCGGGTCAGTGGCGAGCAGTACTTC. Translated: CASSYRVSGEQYF.

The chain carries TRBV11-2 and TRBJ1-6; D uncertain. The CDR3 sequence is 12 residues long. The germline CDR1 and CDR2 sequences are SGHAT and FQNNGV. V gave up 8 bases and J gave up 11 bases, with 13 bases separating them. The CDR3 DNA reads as TGTGCCAGCGGTACCGCCAGGACACCCCTCCACTTT. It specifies CASGTARTPLHF.

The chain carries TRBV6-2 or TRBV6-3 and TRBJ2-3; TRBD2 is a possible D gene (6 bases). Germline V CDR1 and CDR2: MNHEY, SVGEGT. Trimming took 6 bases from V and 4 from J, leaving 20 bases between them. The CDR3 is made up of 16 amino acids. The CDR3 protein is CASSPHGGAGADTQYF. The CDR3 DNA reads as TGTGCCAGCAGCCCTCACGGCGGGGCGGGCGCAGATACGCAGTATTTT.

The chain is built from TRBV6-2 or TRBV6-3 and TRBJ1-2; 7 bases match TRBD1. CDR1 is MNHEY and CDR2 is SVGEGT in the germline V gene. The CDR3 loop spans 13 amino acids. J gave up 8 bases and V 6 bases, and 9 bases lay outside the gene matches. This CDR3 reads CASSDRVGNGYTF. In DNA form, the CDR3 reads TGTGCCAGCAGCGACAGGGTTGGAAACGGCTACACCTTC.

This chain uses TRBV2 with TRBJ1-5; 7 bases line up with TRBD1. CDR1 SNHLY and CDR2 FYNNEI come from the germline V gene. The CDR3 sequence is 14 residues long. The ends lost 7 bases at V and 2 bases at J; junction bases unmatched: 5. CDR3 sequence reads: CASNRQGGNQPQHF. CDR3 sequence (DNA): TGTGCCAGCAATCGACAGGGAGGCAATCAGCCCCAGCATTTT.

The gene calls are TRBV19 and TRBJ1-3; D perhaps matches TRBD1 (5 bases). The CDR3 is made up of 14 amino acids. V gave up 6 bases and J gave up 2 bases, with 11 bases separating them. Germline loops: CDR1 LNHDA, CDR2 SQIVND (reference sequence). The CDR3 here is CASSRSDTGNTIYF. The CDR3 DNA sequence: TGTGCCAGTAGCCGATCGGACACTGGAAACACCATATATTTT.